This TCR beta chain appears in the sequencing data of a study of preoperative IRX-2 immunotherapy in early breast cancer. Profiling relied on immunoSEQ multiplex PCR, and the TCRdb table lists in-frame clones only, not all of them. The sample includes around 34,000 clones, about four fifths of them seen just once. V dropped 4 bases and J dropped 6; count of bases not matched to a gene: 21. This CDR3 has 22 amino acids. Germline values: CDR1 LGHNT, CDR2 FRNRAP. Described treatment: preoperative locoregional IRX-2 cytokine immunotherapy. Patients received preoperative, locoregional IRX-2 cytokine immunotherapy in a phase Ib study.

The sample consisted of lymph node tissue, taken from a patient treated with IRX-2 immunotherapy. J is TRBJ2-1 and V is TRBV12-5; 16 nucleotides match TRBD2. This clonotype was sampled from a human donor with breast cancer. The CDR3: CASGSIVQGPGTSGRALNEQFF. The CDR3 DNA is TGTGCTAGTGGTTCAATCGTACAGGGCCCCGGGACTAGCGGGAGGGCCCTCAATGAGCAGTTCTTC.